This entry is about one T cell receptor (beta chain). No antigen is known for it. The entry originates in a study of cytomegalovirus exposure and HLA in healthy donors. The CDR3 is 15 amino acids. Germline CDR1 MDHEN, CDR2 SYDVKM. The V end was cut by 4 bases, the J end by 1 base, with 13 bases between. Use of 60 Vbeta and 13 Jbeta primers characterized the PCR. The method was immunoSEQ multiplex PCR; TCRdb's version includes in-frame clones alone and lacks a portion of them. The table shows about 140,000 clones, with over 70% occurring only once. Study-level findings and limits: Common viral pathogens (according to a later analysis) appeared linked to several of the most significant clusters.

The clonotype originates from a man aged 30-40 years in good health and CMV-seronegative. Sample: PBMCs. The genes are TRBV28 and TRBJ1-1; no clear D gene. CDR3 residues: CASSSHQEGNTEAFF. DNA of the CDR3: TGTGCCAGCAGTTCCCACCAGGAGGGGAACACTGAAGCTTTCTTT.